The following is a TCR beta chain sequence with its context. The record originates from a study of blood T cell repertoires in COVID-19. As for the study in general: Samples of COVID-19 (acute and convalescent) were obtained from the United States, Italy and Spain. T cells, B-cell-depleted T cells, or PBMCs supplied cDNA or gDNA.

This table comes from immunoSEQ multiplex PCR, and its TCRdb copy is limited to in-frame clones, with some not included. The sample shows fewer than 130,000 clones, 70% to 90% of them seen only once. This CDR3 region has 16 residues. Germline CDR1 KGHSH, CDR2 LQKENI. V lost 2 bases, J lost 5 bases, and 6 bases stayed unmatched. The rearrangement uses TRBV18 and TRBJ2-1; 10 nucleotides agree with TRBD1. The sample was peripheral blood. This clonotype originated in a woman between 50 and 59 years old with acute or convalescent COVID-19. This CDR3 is CASSPLGQGRDNEQFF. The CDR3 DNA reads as TGTGCCAGCTCACCATTGGGACAGGGGAGGGACAATGAGCAGTTCTTC. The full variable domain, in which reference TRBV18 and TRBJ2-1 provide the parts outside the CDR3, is NAGVMQNPRHLVRRRGQEARLRCSPMKGHSHVYWYRQLPEEGLKFMVYLQKENIIDESGMPKERFSAEFPKEGPSILRIQQVVRGDSAAYFCASSPLGQGRDNEQFFGPGTRLTVL.